This TCR beta chain was profiled in a study of T cell responses to AZD1222 COVID-19 vaccine. Study-wide points: Sampled repertoires all dated from after the peak T cell response. It should be noted that donors were predominantly white British and more often female, and clonal diversity was possibly underestimated. Unmutated variant regions reportedly attract nearly half of all spike-specific TCRs. Spike-specific TCR breadth and depth were elevated following two AZD1222 doses.

The CDR3 loop spans 15 amino acids. Germline V gene lookup returns CDR1 MNHNS and CDR2 SASEGT. Trimming cost V 1 base and J 7 bases; bases outside gene matches: 9. With respect to this clone: Its antigen is still unknown.

Repertoires were generated with immunoSEQ multiplex PCR, while TCRdb's copy carries only in-frame clones and drops some. The sample has tens of thousands of clones, 70% to 90% seen once; the top ten hold more than 9%. The input for sequencing was peripheral blood, taken 28 days after the second AZD1222 dose. The TCR originated in an adult who received the AZD1222 COVID-19 vaccine. The chain links TRBV6-1 to TRBJ2-7; 8 nucleotides agree with TRBD1. This CDR3 reads CASSEEGQGWWEQYF. In nucleotides, the CDR3 is TGTGCCAGCAGTGAAGAAGGACAGGGTTGGTGGGAGCAGTACTTC.